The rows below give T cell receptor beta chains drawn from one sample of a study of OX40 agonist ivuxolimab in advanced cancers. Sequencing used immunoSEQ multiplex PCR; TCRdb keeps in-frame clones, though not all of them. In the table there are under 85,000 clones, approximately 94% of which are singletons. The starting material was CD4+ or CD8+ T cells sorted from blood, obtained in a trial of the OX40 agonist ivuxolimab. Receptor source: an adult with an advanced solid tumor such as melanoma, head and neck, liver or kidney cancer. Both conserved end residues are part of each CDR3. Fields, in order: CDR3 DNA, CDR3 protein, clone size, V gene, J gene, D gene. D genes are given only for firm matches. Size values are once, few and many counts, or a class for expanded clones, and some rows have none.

CDR3 DNA: TGCGCCAGCAGCCAGCCCGGCCGATCTGGAAACACCATATATTTT
CDR3 protein: CASSQPGRSGNTIYF
clone size: .
V gene: TRBV4-1
J gene: TRBJ1-3
D gene: .

CDR3 DNA: TGCGCCAGCAGCAAGACAGGGGGTGGAAACACCATATATTTT
CDR3 protein: CASSKTGGGNTIYF
clone size: once
V gene: TRBV5-1
J gene: TRBJ1-3
D gene: TRBD1

CDR3 DNA: TGTGCCAGCACAGGTCCCTCCATAGGCAATCAGCCCCAGCATTTT
CDR3 protein: CASTGPSIGNQPQHF
clone size: .
V gene: TRBV28
J gene: TRBJ1-5
D gene: .

CDR3 DNA: TGCGCCAGCAGTACTATGGGGTACCAAGAGACCCAGTACTTC
CDR3 protein: CASSTMGYQETQYF
clone size: .
V gene: TRBV5-1
J gene: TRBJ2-5
D gene: .

CDR3 DNA: TGTGCCAGCAAGGCGGGGACCCACTACGATGAGCAGTTCTTC
CDR3 protein: CASKAGTHYDEQFF
clone size: few
V gene: TRBV11-3
J gene: TRBJ2-1
D gene: .

CDR3 DNA: TGTGCCAGCAGCACGGGTCCTATCGCAGATACGCAGTATTTT
CDR3 protein: CASSTGPIADTQYF
clone size: .
V gene: TRBV5-4
J gene: TRBJ2-3
D gene: .

CDR3 DNA: TGTGCCAGCAGTCCTCGGACTAGCGGGAGAACTTGGGAGACCCAGTACTTC
CDR3 protein: CASSPRTSGRTWETQYF
clone size: .
V gene: TRBV27
J gene: TRBJ2-5
D gene: TRBD2

CDR3 DNA: TGTGCCAGCAGCTTATTAGGAGGGGGAAGTACTGAAGCTTTCTTT
CDR3 protein: CASSLLGGGSTEAFF
clone size: .
V gene: TRBV7-9
J gene: TRBJ1-1
D gene: .

CDR3 DNA: TGTGCCAGTAGTAAGGACAGGGTGCGATATCAGCCCCAGCATTTT
CDR3 protein: CASSKDRVRYQPQHF
clone size: once
V gene: TRBV19
J gene: TRBJ1-5
D gene: TRBD1

CDR3 DNA: TGTGCCAGCAGCTTAGGGTCTGGTAGGGGAGGTGGGGAGCTGTTTTTT
CDR3 protein: CASSLGSGRGGGELFF
clone size: .
V gene: TRBV7-2
J gene: TRBJ2-2
D gene: .

CDR3 DNA: TGTGCCAGCTCTGCGACGACAGGGACCACCTACGAGCAGTACTTC
CDR3 protein: CASSATTGTTYEQYF
clone size: few
V gene: TRBV18
J gene: TRBJ2-7
D gene: TRBD1

CDR3 DNA: TGCGCCAGCAGCCAGCCGTGGGGACAGGGCCTCACCGGGGAGCTGTTTTTT
CDR3 protein: CASSQPWGQGLTGELFF
clone size: .
V gene: TRBV4-3
J gene: TRBJ2-2
D gene: TRBD1

CDR3 DNA: TGTGCCAGCGGGGGGGGCTCTAAAAACATTCAGTACTTC
CDR3 protein: CASGGGSKNIQYF
clone size: .
V gene: TRBV28
J gene: TRBJ2-4
D gene: .

CDR3 DNA: TGCGCCAGCAGCCAAACGGGCTTTTACAATGAGCAGTTCTTC
CDR3 protein: CASSQTGFYNEQFF
clone size: .
V gene: TRBV5-1
J gene: TRBJ2-1
D gene: .

CDR3 DNA: TGTGCCAGCAGACCCACATACTGGACACTTAACTATGGCTACACCTTC
CDR3 protein: CASRPTYWTLNYGYTF
clone size: .
V gene: TRBV7-9
J gene: TRBJ1-2
D gene: .

CDR3 DNA: TGCAGCGTTGATTTAGCGGGAGGCCGCACTTCGTACAATGAGCAGTTCTTC
CDR3 protein: CSVDLAGGRTSYNEQFF
clone size: .
V gene: TRBV29-1
J gene: TRBJ2-1
D gene: TRBD2

CDR3 DNA: TGTGCCAGCAGCCTCCGGGAGGGGCCATCGCCCCAGCATTTT
CDR3 protein: CASSLREGPSPQHF
clone size: .
V gene: TRBV7-9
J gene: TRBJ1-5
D gene: .

CDR3 DNA: TGTGCCAGCAGCGAGGGACTAGCGCGAAGGGCGCAGTATTTT
CDR3 protein: CASSEGLARRAQYF
clone size: .
V gene: TRBV9
J gene: TRBJ2-3
D gene: TRBD2

CDR3 DNA: TGCGCCAGCAGCCAAGGACGGTGGGGGGCTGACGAGCAGTACTTC
CDR3 protein: CASSQGRWGADEQYF
clone size: once
V gene: TRBV4-1
J gene: TRBJ2-7
D gene: .

CDR3 DNA: TGTGCCAGCAGCCCATTTCAAGGTTCACCCCTCCACTTT
CDR3 protein: CASSPFQGSPLHF
clone size: .
V gene: TRBV11-3
J gene: TRBJ1-6
D gene: .

CDR3 DNA: TGCGCCAGCAGCTCCGGGACTTCGAAATCAGATACGCAGTATTTT
CDR3 protein: CASSSGTSKSDTQYF
clone size: .
V gene: TRBV5-1
J gene: TRBJ2-3
D gene: .

CDR3 DNA: TGTGCCAGCAGCTCAAGGAGTACCGGGGAGCTGTTTTTT
CDR3 protein: CASSSRSTGELFF
clone size: .
V gene: TRBV7-2
J gene: TRBJ2-2
D gene: .

CDR3 DNA: TGTGCCAGCAGCTTATCAGGGACTAGCGGGAGAAATGAGCAGTTCTTC
CDR3 protein: CASSLSGTSGRNEQFF
clone size: .
V gene: TRBV11-3
J gene: TRBJ2-1
D gene: TRBD2

CDR3 DNA: TGTGCCATCAGTATGGGACAGTCTCTCTGGGACAATGAGCAGTTCTTC
CDR3 protein: CAISMGQSLWDNEQFF
clone size: once
V gene: TRBV10-3
J gene: TRBJ2-1
D gene: TRBD1

CDR3 DNA: TGTGCCAGTTTAGGTGGGGGGAGCAATCAGCCCCAGCATTTT
CDR3 protein: CASLGGGSNQPQHF
clone size: few
V gene: TRBV28
J gene: TRBJ1-5
D gene: .

CDR3 DNA: TGTGCCAGTAGTATCTCAGGGACAGGCTATGGCTACACCTTC
CDR3 protein: CASSISGTGYGYTF
clone size: .
V gene: TRBV19
J gene: TRBJ1-2
D gene: TRBD1

CDR3 DNA: TGTGCCAGCAGTTTATATGGGGGGAGGCGGGCTTTCTTT
CDR3 protein: CASSLYGGRRAFF
clone size: .
V gene: TRBV27
J gene: TRBJ1-1
D gene: .

CDR3 DNA: TGCGCCAGCAGCCAAGATTGGACTAGGGCACGTGAGCAGTTCTTC
CDR3 protein: CASSQDWTRAREQFF
clone size: once
V gene: TRBV4-1
J gene: TRBJ2-1
D gene: TRBD2

CDR3 DNA: TGCGCCAGCAGCCAAGTGTTGAACACTGAAGCTTTCTTT
CDR3 protein: CASSQVLNTEAFF
clone size: .
V gene: TRBV4-3
J gene: TRBJ1-1
D gene: .

CDR3 DNA: TGCGCCAGCAGTCAACAGGGTTGGAATGAGCAGTTCTTC
CDR3 protein: CASSQQGWNEQFF
clone size: .
V gene: TRBV4-1
J gene: TRBJ2-1
D gene: .

CDR3 DNA: TGTGCCTGGACCGCACAGAGGAACACTGAAGCTTTCTTT
CDR3 protein: CAWTAQRNTEAFF
clone size: .
V gene: TRBV30
J gene: TRBJ1-1
D gene: .

CDR3 DNA: TGTGCCAGCAGTTACCATGAAAAACTGTTTTTT
CDR3 protein: CASSYHEKLFF
clone size: .
V gene: TRBV6-5
J gene: TRBJ1-4
D gene: .

CDR3 DNA: TGTGCCAGTACCCCGCTTGGGGGCACTGAAGCTTTCTTT
CDR3 protein: CASTPLGGTEAFF
clone size: .
V gene: TRBV19
J gene: TRBJ1-1
D gene: .

CDR3 DNA: TGTGCCATCAGAGGGACCAAAGAGACCCAGTACTTC
CDR3 protein: CAIRGTKETQYF
clone size: .
V gene: TRBV10-3
J gene: TRBJ2-5
D gene: .

CDR3 DNA: TGTGCCAGCACCTATGGCCAACAAGAGACCCAGTACTTC
CDR3 protein: CASTYGQQETQYF
clone size: .
V gene: TRBV6-6
J gene: TRBJ2-5
D gene: .

CDR3 DNA: TGTGCCAGCAACTCCGCCGGGACTAGCGAGCAGTACTTC
CDR3 protein: CASNSAGTSEQYF
clone size: .
V gene: TRBV2
J gene: TRBJ2-7
D gene: TRBD2

CDR3 DNA: TGTGCCAGCAGCTTAGTGTCGGCGGGAGGGCCAGATACGCAGTATTTT
CDR3 protein: CASSLVSAGGPDTQYF
clone size: .
V gene: TRBV7-2
J gene: TRBJ2-3
D gene: TRBD2